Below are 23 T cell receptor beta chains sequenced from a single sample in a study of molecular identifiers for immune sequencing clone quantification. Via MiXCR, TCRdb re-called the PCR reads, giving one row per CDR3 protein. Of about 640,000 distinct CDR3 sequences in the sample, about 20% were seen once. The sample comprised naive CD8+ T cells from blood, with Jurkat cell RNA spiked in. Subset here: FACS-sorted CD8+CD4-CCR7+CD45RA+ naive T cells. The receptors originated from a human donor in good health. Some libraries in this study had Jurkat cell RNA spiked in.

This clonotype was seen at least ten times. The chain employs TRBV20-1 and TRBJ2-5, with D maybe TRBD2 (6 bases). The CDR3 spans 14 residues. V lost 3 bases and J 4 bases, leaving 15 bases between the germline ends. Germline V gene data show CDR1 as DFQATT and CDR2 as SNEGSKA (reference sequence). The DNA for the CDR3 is TGCAGTGCTAGGGTCCGGGGGACGAGAGAGACCCAGTACTTC. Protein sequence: CSARVRGTRETQYF.

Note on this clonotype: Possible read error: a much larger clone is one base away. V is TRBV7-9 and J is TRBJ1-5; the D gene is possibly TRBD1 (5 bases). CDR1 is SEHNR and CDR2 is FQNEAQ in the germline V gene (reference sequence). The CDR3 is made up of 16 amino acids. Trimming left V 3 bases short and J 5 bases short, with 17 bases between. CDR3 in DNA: TGTGCCAGCAGCTTGGCGGGGGAAGCAATCGATCAGCCCCAGCATTTT. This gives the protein CASSLAGEAIDQPQHF.

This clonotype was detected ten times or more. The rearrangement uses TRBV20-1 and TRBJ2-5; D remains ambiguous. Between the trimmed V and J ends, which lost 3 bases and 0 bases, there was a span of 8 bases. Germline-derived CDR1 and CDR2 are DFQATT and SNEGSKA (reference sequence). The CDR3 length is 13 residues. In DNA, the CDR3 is TGCAGTGCTAGGGGGTATAACCAAGAGACCCAGTACTTC. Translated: CSARGYNQETQYF.

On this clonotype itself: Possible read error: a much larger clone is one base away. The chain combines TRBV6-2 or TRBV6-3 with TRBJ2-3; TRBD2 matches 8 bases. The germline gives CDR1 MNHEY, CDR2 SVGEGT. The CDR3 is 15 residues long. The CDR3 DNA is TGTGCCTGCAGATCCAGTACTAGCGGCCTAGATACGCAGTATTTT. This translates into CACRSSTSGLDTQYF.

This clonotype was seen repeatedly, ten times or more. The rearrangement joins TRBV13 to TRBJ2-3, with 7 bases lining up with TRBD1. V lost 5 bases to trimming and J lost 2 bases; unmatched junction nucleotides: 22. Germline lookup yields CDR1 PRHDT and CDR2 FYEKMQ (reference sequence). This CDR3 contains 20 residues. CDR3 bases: TGTGCCAGCAGCCTCAGGTCCGGGACAGCCCCAACGCCCTTCACAGATACGCAGTATTTT. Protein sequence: CASSLRSGTAPTPFTDTQYF.

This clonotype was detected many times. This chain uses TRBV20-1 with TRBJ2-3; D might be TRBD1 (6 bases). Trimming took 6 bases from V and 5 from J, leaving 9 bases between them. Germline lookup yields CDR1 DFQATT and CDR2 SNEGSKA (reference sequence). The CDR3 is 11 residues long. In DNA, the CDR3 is TGCAGTGCCCGACAGGTAGATACGCAGTATTTT. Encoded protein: CSARQVDTQYF.

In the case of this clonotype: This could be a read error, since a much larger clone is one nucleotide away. CDR3 sequence reads: CASSIGGGEPQHF. CDR3 in DNA: TGTGCCAGTAGTATTGGGGGCGGCGAGCCCCAGCATTTT. The rearrangement links TRBV19 to TRBJ1-5; D may be TRBD1 (6 bases). The CDR3 consists of 13 residues. Trimming pared 3 bases from V and 8 bases from J, leaving 11 bases between. Germline V gives CDR1 LNHDA, CDR2 SQIVND (reference sequence).

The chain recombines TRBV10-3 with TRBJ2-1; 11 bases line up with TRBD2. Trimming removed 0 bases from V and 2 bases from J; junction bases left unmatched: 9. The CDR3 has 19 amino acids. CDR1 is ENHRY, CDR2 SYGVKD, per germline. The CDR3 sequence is CAISESSSGRAGTYNEQFF. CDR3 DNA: TGTGCCATCAGTGAGTCGAGTAGCGGGAGGGCCGGCACCTACAATGAGCAGTTCTTC.

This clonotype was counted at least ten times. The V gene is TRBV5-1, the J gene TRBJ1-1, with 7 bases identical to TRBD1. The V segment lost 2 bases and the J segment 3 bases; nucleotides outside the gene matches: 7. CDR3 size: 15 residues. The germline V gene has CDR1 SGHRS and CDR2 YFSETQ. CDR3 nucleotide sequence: TGCGCCAGCAGCTTAGCACAGGGGCAGGACACTGAAGCTTTCTTT. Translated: CASSLAQGQDTEAFF.

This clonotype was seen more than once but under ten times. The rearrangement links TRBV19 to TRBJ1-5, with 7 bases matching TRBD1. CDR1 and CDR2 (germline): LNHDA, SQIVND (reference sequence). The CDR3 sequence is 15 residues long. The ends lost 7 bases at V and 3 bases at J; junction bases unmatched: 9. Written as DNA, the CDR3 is TGTGCCAGTACCCTAAGGGGGCAAATCAATCAGCCCCAGCATTTT. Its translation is CASTLRGQINQPQHF. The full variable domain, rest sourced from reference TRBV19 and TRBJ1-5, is DGGITQSPKYLFRKEGQNVTLSCEQNLNHDAMYWYRQDPGQGLRLIYYSQIVNDFQKGDIAEGYSVSREKKESFPLTVTSAQKNPTAFYLCASTLRGQINQPQHFGDGTRLSIL.

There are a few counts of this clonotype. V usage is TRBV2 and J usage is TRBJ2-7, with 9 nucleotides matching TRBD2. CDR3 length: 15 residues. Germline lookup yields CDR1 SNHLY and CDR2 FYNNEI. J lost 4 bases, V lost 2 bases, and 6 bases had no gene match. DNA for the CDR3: TGTGCCAGCAGTGAATGGGCTAGCGGGGTATACGAGCAGTACTTC. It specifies CASSEWASGVYEQYF.

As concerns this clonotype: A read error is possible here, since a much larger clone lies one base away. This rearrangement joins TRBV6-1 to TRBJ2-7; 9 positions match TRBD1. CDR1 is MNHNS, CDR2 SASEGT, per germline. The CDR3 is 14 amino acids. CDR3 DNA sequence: TGTGCCAACAGTGAACTGGGACAGGGCTACGAGCAGTACTTC. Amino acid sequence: CANSELGQGYEQYF.

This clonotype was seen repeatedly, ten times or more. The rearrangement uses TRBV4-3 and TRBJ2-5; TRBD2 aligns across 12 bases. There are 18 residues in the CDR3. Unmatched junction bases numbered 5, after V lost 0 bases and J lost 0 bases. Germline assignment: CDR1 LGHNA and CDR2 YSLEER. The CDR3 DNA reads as TGCGCCAGCAGCCAAGATATCACTAGCGGGAGGTACCAAGAGACCCAGTACTTC. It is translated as CASSQDITSGRYQETQYF.

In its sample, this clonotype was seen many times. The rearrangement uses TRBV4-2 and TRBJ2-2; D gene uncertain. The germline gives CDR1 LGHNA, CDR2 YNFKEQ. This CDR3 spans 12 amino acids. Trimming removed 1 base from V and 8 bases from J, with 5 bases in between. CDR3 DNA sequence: TGTGCCAGCAGCCAAGGAAGAGGGGAGCTGTTTTTT. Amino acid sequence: CASSQGRGELFF.

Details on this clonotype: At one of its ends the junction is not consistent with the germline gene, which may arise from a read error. The CDR3 nucleotides read TGTGCCAGCAGCTTAACCTTTGGGGACAATGAGCGGTTCTTC. Encoded protein: CASSLTFGDNERFF. The chain employs TRBV11-2 and TRBJ2-1, with a possible D match to TRBD1 (6 bases). Germline CDR1 reads SGHAT; CDR2 reads FQNNGV. CDR3 size: 14 residues.

CDR3 DNA: TGTGCCTGCACCTCCGGGACACAATCTAACTATGGCTACACCTTC. It translates to CACTSGTQSNYGYTF. The chain is built from TRBV30 and TRBJ1-2, with D perhaps matching TRBD1 (6 bases). V lost 6 bases and J lost 0, with 17 bases in between. The germline gives CDR1 GTSNPN, CDR2 SVGIG (reference sequence). The CDR3 totals 15 residues.

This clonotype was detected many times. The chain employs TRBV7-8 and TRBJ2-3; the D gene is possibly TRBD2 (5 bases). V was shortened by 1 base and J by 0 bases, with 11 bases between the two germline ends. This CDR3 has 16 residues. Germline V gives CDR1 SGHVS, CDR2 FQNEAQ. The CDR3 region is CASSLVVAWSTDTQYF. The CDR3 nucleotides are TGTGCCAGCAGCTTAGTAGTAGCGTGGAGCACAGATACGCAGTATTTT.

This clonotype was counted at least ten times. CDR3 region: CASCSGRESYEQYF. In nucleotides, the CDR3 is TGTGCCAGCTGTAGCGGGAGGGAATCCTACGAGCAGTACTTC. V gene TRBV25-1 combines with J gene TRBJ2-7, with 11 bases identical to TRBD2. CDR1 MGHDK and CDR2 SYGVNS come from the germline V gene. The CDR3 extends over 14 amino acids. V trimming: 8 bases; J trimming: 1 base; junction bases outside the gene matches: 4.

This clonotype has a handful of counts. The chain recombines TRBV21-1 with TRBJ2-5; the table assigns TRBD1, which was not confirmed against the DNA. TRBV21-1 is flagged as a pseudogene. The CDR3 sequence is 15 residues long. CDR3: CASSRDRKEPKTQYF. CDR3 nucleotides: TGTGCCAGCAGCAGAGACAGGAAGGAACCGAAGACCCAGTACTTC.

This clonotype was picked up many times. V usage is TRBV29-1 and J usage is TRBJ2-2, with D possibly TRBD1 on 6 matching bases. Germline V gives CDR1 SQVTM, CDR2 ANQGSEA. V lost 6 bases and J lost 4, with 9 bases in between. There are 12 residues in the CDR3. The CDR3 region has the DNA TGCAGCGTCAGGGGAAGCACCGGGGAGCTGTTTTTT. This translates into CSVRGSTGELFF.

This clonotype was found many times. CDR3 nucleotides: TGTGCCAGCAGCCCGACCGTGGGACCGACTTACGAGCAGTACTTC. Residues: CASSPTVGPTYEQYF. The V gene is TRBV5-6, the J gene TRBJ2-7; the D call may be TRBD1 or TRBD2 (5 bases each). Germline CDR1 reads SGHDT; CDR2 reads YYEEEE. Trimming removed 4 bases from V and 4 bases from J, with 18 bases in between. The CDR3 is made up of 15 amino acids. The whole variable domain, filled in from reference TRBV5-6 and TRBJ2-7, reads DAGVTQSPTHLIKTRGQQVTLRCSPKSGHDTVSWYQQALGQGPQFIFQYYEEEERQRGNFPDRFSGHQFPNYSSELNVNALLLGDSALYLCASSPTVGPTYEQYFGPGTRLTVT.

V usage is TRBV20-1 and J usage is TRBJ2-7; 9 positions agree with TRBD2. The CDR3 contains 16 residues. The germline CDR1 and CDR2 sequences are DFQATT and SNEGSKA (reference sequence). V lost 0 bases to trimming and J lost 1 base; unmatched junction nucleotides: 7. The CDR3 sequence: CSARDRSGSLSYEQYF. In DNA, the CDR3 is TGCAGTGCTAGAGATCGTAGCGGGAGCCTTTCCTACGAGCAGTACTTC.

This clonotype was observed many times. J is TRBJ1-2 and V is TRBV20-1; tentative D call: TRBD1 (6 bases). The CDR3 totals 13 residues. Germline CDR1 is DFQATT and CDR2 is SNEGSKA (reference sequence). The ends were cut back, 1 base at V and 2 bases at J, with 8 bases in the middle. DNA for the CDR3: TGCAGTGCTAGAGGGACAGACAACTATGGCTACACCTTC. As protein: CSARGTDNYGYTF.